This is a list of T cell receptor beta chains from one sample in a study of early stage breast cancer tumors. The assay was immunoSEQ multiplex PCR, and TCRdb's table has in-frame clones only and misses some. The sample shows about 72,000 clones, roughly 80% of them seen only once. The sequencing input was blood. These receptors were obtained from a person aged 55 to 69 with breast cancer. The CDR3 runs from the conserved cysteine through the conserved F or W. A D gene is named only where the DNA matches it firmly. The size field is filled for only some rows; it gives once, few, many or a size class.

j_gene | abundance | d_gene | v_gene | CDR3aa | CDR3nt
TRBJ2-5 | . | TRBD1 | TRBV2 | CARGDREKTQYF | TGTGCCAGAGGGGACAGGGAAAAGACCCAGTACTTC
TRBJ2-7 | . | TRBD2 | TRBV10-3 | CAISETGLAGITYEQYF | TGTGCCATCAGTGAAACTGGACTAGCGGGGATAACCTACGAGCAGTACTTC
TRBJ2-3 | . | TRBD2 | TRBV5-1 | CASRVAGGPGDTQYF | TGCGCCAGCAGGGTAGCGGGAGGGCCGGGAGATACGCAGTATTTT
TRBJ2-1 | . | TRBD2 | TRBV7-3 | CASSLKSSGTHNEQFF | TGTGCCAGCAGCTTAAAATCTAGCGGGACTCACAATGAGCAGTTCTTC
TRBJ2-7 | . | TRBD1 | TRBV29-1 | CSVDGQEAYEQYF | TGCAGCGTTGACGGACAGGAAGCCTACGAGCAGTACTTC
TRBJ2-3 | . | . | TRBV7-3 | CASSNRVGGTDTQYF | TGTGCCAGCAGCAACAGGGTCGGCGGGACAGATACGCAGTATTTT
TRBJ2-1 | . | . | TRBV2 | CASSDSTYNEQFF | TGTGCCAGCAGTGACTCCACATACAATGAGCAGTTCTTC
TRBJ2-7 | . | TRBD2 | TRBV28 | CASTFGLAGAKYF | TGTGCCAGCACTTTCGGACTAGCGGGAGCGAAGTACTTC
TRBJ2-7 | . | . | TRBV7-8 | CASSYREGYEQYF | TGTGCCAGCAGCTACAGGGAGGGGTACGAGCAGTACTTC
TRBJ2-1 | . | TRBD2 | TRBV7-8 | CASSRTRLAGGPSNEQFF | TGTGCCAGCAGCAGGACCCGACTAGCGGGAGGGCCGAGCAATGAGCAGTTCTTC
TRBJ2-7 | . | . | TRBV14 | CASSPFESYEQYF | TGTGCCAGCAGCCCCTTTGAGTCCTACGAGCAGTACTTC
TRBJ2-1 | . | . | TRBV2 | CASIQQGGSNEQFF | TGTGCCAGCATCCAACAGGGTGGGAGCAATGAGCAGTTCTTC
TRBJ2-5 | . | . | TRBV6-5 | CASSFTGTRETQYF | TGTGCCAGCAGTTTCACCGGGACCCGAGAGACCCAGTACTTC
TRBJ1-1 | . | . | TRBV30 | CAWRYSVGEAFF | TGTGCCTGGAGATACAGTGTCGGTGAAGCTTTCTTT
TRBJ2-5 | . | . | TRBV7-9 | CASTHTVTVTSGETQYF | TGTGCCAGCACCCATACAGTAACGGTTACCTCGGGAGAGACCCAGTACTTC
TRBJ2-7 | . | . | TRBV6-5 | CASRLRGRGEQYF | TGTGCCAGCAGACTCAGGGGACGAGGCGAGCAGTACTTC
TRBJ2-3 | . | TRBD1 | TRBV2 | CASRDRGVADTQYF | TGTGCCAGCAGGGACAGGGGAGTTGCAGATACGCAGTATTTT
TRBJ2-2 | . | . | TRBV30 | CAWSIHLTGELFF | TGTGCCTGGAGTATTCATCTCACCGGGGAGCTGTTTTTT
TRBJ2-3 | . | TRBD2 | TRBV18 | CASSTRLAGVDTQYF | TGTGCCAGCTCAACTAGACTAGCGGGAGTCGATACGCAGTATTTT
TRBJ2-4 | . | . | TRBV4-1 | CASSPKGTGVNRVAKNIQYF | TGCGCCAGCAGCCCTAAGGGTACAGGCGTTAATAGGGTAGCCAAAAACATTCAGTACTTC
TRBJ2-2 | . | TRBD1 | TRBV27 | CASSALDRVNTGELFF | TGTGCCAGCAGTGCCCTGGACAGGGTGAACACCGGGGAGCTGTTTTTT
TRBJ1-1 | . | . | TRBV5-1 | CASSRGGEEGRNTEAFF | TGCGCCAGCAGCCGCGGGGGGGAGGAAGGAAGGAACACTGAAGCTTTCTTT
TRBJ1-2 | . | . | TRBV5-1 | CASSLEGGYGYTF | TGCGCCAGCAGCTTGGAAGGCGGATATGGCTACACCTTC
TRBJ1-2 | . | . | TRBV9 | CASSVGEGRDYGYTF | TGTGCCAGCAGCGTAGGAGAAGGGAGGGACTATGGCTACACCTTC
TRBJ1-6 | few | . | TRBV5-1 | CASSSLRNSPLHF | TGCGCCAGCAGCTCCCTAAGGAATTCACCCCTCCACTTT
TRBJ2-3 | . | TRBD2 | TRBV5-1 | CASSFLAGEGTDTQYF | TGCGCCAGCAGCTTTCTAGCGGGAGAGGGGACAGATACGCAGTATTTT
TRBJ2-5 | medium-sized | TRBD1 | TRBV28 | CASSYYRGQETQYF | TGTGCCAGCAGTTACTACAGGGGACAAGAGACCCAGTACTTC
TRBJ2-3 | . | TRBD2 | TRBV11-3 | CASSRRSGGAENTQYF | TGTGCCAGCAGTCGCAGAAGCGGGGGCGCGGAGAATACGCAGTATTTT
TRBJ1-2 | . | . | TRBV2 | CASSETGFWYGYTF | TGTGCCAGCAGTGAAACAGGGTTTTGGTATGGCTACACCTTC
TRBJ1-5 | . | TRBD1 | TRBV4-3 | CASSQEHRGLYQPQHF | TGCGCCAGCAGCCAAGAGCACAGGGGGCTGTATCAGCCCCAGCATTTT
TRBJ1-6 | . | TRBD1 | TRBV6-5 | CASSGETGNSPLHF | TGTGCCAGCAGCGGGGAGACAGGGAATTCACCCCTCCACTTT
TRBJ1-1 | . | . | TRBV28 | CASSLGGFGTEAFF | TGTGCCAGCAGTTTGGGAGGTTTTGGTACTGAAGCTTTCTTT
TRBJ1-5 | . | . | TRBV28 | CASSLLWGPQHF | TGTGCCAGCAGCCTACTATGGGGGCCCCAGCATTTT
TRBJ2-7 | . | TRBD2 | TRBV11-2 | CASSFRGGAYEQYF | TGTGCCAGCAGCTTCCGGGGGGGAGCCTACGAGCAGTACTTC
TRBJ2-7 | few | TRBD1 | TRBV5-1 | CASSLRGGLGTYEQYF | TGCGCCAGCAGCTTGAGAGGGGGCCTCGGGACCTACGAGCAGTACTTC
TRBJ2-5 | . | TRBD2 | TRBV19 | CASSRGTSGRVGETQYF | TGTGCCAGTAGTAGAGGGACTAGCGGGAGGGTCGGCGAGACCCAGTACTTC
TRBJ2-7 | once | TRBD2 | TRBV30 | CAWSLGLAGGYEQYF | TGTGCCTGGAGTTTGGGACTAGCGGGGGGGTACGAGCAGTACTTC
TRBJ2-3 | . | . | TRBV4-2 | CASSQGRSAGQTDTQYF | TGTGCCAGCAGCCAGGGTCGATCGGCGGGGCAGACAGATACGCAGTATTTT
TRBJ1-2 | . | TRBD1 | TRBV6-6 | CASSFPRGQDYGYTF | TGTGCCAGCAGTTTCCCTCGGGGACAGGACTATGGCTACACCTTC